The 14 T cell receptor beta chains presented below share a single source sample, sequenced in a study of cytomegalovirus exposure and HLA in healthy donors. The PCR ran on 60 Vbeta and 13 Jbeta primers. Sequenced by immunoSEQ multiplex PCR; TCRdb stores in-frame clones only, minus some. The data show about 100,000 clones, around 83% seen once. Sequencing input: PBMCs. Source of these receptors: a woman younger than 35 in good health and CMV-seronegative.

The chain is built from TRBV28 and TRBJ2-7; perhaps TRBD2 as D (5 bases). V lost 2 bases to trimming and J lost 2 bases, with 7 bases between them. Germline V gives CDR1 MDHEN, CDR2 SYDVKM. This CDR3 is 13 amino acids long. CDR3 nucleotides: TGTGCCAGCAGTTTAAGAGGGCCCTACGAGCAGTACTTC. Translation gives CASSLRGPYEQYF.

The J gene is TRBJ1-6, the V gene TRBV27, with D maybe TRBD1 (5 bases). Germline CDR1 MNHEY, CDR2 SMNVEV (reference sequence). Trimming left V 6 bases short and J 8 bases short, with 17 bases between. CDR3 size: 15 residues. In DNA, the CDR3 is TGTGCCAGCAGGCTCTCGGCAGGGCGTGATTCACCCCTCCACTTT. It is translated as CASRLSAGRDSPLHF.

The genes are TRBV28 and TRBJ2-1, with 7 positions matching TRBD2. Germline V gene data show CDR1 as MDHEN and CDR2 as SYDVKM. The CDR3 spans 17 residues. Trimming cost V 6 bases and J 4 bases; bases outside gene matches: 15. The CDR3 nucleotides read TGTGCCAGCAGACGCTCCCGTACTAGCGTGAAGTACAATGAGCAGTTCTTC. Encoded protein: CASRRSRTSVKYNEQFF.

The gene calls are TRBV5-6 and TRBJ2-3; maybe TRBD2 (5 bases). The CDR3 is 15 residues long. Germline V lookup: CDR1 SGHDT, CDR2 YYEEEE. Between the trimmed V and J ends, which lost 0 bases and 0 bases, there was a span of 8 bases. CDR3 in DNA: TGTGCCAGCAGCTTGGCCGGAGGTAGCACAGATACGCAGTATTTT. Amino acid sequence: CASSLAGGSTDTQYF.

This chain joins TRBV27 and TRBJ2-2; 12 nucleotides agree with TRBD2. The germline gives CDR1 MNHEY, CDR2 SMNVEV (reference sequence). With V trimmed by 3 bases and J by 5 bases, 7 bases remained unmatched. There are 17 residues in the CDR3. This chain's CDR3 is CASSFHGLAGFTGELFF. DNA for the CDR3: TGTGCCAGCAGTTTCCATGGACTAGCGGGATTTACCGGGGAGCTGTTTTTT.

V usage is TRBV18 and J usage is TRBJ1-5; D is undetermined. The CDR3 spans 15 residues. Germline loops: CDR1 KGHSH, CDR2 LQKENI. Trimming left V 2 bases short and J 6 bases short, with 14 bases between. CDR3 loop: CASSPSQSVSQPQHF. The CDR3 DNA reads TGTGCCAGCTCACCATCACAGTCCGTAAGTCAGCCCCAGCATTTT.

The J gene is TRBJ2-5, the V gene TRBV10-3; the match to TRBD2 covers 14 bases. The tail of the sequence fits TRBJ2-7 better, so the J call may be wrong. The CDR3 extends over 19 amino acids. CDR1 ENHRY and CDR2 SYGVKD come from the germline V gene. The CDR3 region is CAISELGTSGGPADYEQYF. The CDR3 DNA is TGTGCCATCAGTGAACTTGGGACTAGCGGGGGCCCCGCTGACTACGAGCAGTACTTC.

The CDR3, as DNA: TGTGCCAGTAGTATAAACAGGGGGTGGCAGTTCTTC. Its translation: CASSINRGWQFF. The chain employs TRBV19 and TRBJ2-1; 8 bases are shared with TRBD1. Per germline, CDR1 LNHDA and CDR2 SQIVND (reference sequence). The trim removed 2 bases at V and 12 bases at J, leaving 3 bases unmatched. The CDR3 covers 12 residues. The full variable domain, completed using reference TRBV19 and TRBJ2-1, is DGGITQSPKYLFRKEGQNVTLSCEQNLNHDAMYWYRQDPGQGLRLIYYSQIVNDFQKGDIAEGYSVSREKKESFPLTVTSAQKNPTAFYLCASSINRGWQFFGPGTRLTVL.

The J gene is TRBJ2-2, the V gene TRBV7-7; no reliable D call. CDR3 length: 13 residues. Trimming left V 5 bases short and J 6 bases short, with 10 bases between. Per the germline V gene, CDR1 is SSHAT and CDR2 is FNYEAQ (reference sequence). CDR3 in amino acids: CASSAKLAGELFF. The CDR3 bases are TGTGCCAGCAGCGCGAAGTTGGCCGGGGAGCTGTTTTTT.

This clone was recorded a few times. This chain joins TRBV4-3 and TRBJ2-1; weak D call: TRBD2 (5 bases). The CDR3 is 16 amino acids. Germline V gene sequence: CDR1 LGHNA, CDR2 YSLEER. V lost 1 base and J lost 4, with 14 bases in between. The CDR3 loop is CASSQGSGGDYNEQFF. The CDR3 DNA sequence: TGCGCCAGCAGCCAAGGGAGCGGCGGAGATTACAATGAGCAGTTCTTC.

The chain couples TRBV7-2 to TRBJ1-5, with 9 bases that match TRBD1. After removal of 3 bases from V and 6 bases from J, the junction contained 6 bases not matched to a gene. The CDR3 spans 15 residues. From germline, CDR1 is SGHTA and CDR2 FQGNSA. In DNA form, the CDR3 reads TGTGCCAGCAGCTTGGGACAGGGACAGAGTCAGCCCCAGCATTTT. This encodes CASSLGQGQSQPQHF. Looking up the rest from reference TRBV7-2 and TRBJ1-5 gives the full variable domain: GAGVSQSPSNKVTEKGKDVELRCDPISGHTALYWYRQSLGQGLEFLIYFQGNSAPDKSGLPSDRFSAERTGGSVSTLTIQRTQQEDSAVYLCASSLGQGQSQPQHFGDGTRLSIL.

This rearrangement joins TRBV4-3 to TRBJ1-4, with D possibly TRBD1 on 6 matching bases. V was trimmed by 0 bases and J by 5 bases, leaving 10 bases between them. The CDR3 runs to 15 residues. Germline V gene data show CDR1 as LGHNA and CDR2 as YSLEER. This chain's CDR3 is CASSQDRGRNEKLFF. CDR3 DNA sequence: TGCGCCAGCAGCCAAGATAGGGGGAGAAATGAAAAACTGTTTTTT.

V is TRBV19 and J is TRBJ1-5, with 8 bases matching TRBD1. Looked up from germline, CDR1 is LNHDA and CDR2 is SQIVND (reference sequence). The V segment lost 8 bases and the J segment 3 bases; nucleotides outside the gene matches: 9. This CDR3 has 15 residues. The CDR3 reads CASQMTRGPNQPQHF. DNA for the CDR3: TGTGCCAGTCAGATGACCAGGGGGCCCAATCAGCCCCAGCATTTT.

The chain recombines TRBV10-3 with TRBJ2-4, with D unresolved. Trimming cost V 3 bases and J 0 bases, with 9 bases left between them. CDR3 length: 15 residues. Germline V CDR1 and CDR2: ENHRY, SYGVKD. The CDR3 protein is CAISDPVLAKNIQYF. The CDR3 nucleotides read TGTGCCATCAGTGATCCAGTTCTAGCCAAAAACATTCAGTACTTC.